This entry lists 17 T cell receptor beta chains sequenced from one sample in a study of neurological immune-mediated disorders (dated by TCRdb to between 2018 and 2021). The meaning of the sample's time point label: technical triplicate 1. The protocol used for the library was 5' RACE. Sequencing was performed on an Illumina HiSeq 2500. TCRdb reprocessing: public reads trimmed at Q25 with fastp, clones called with MiXCR, in-frame beta chains kept. Each CDR3 protein appears once, grouped with its most common genes and DNA. The sample table holds more than 20,000 distinct CDR3 sequences, of which around 13% were seen once. The top ten hold roughly 5.4% of the sample. Sequencing input: CD4+ T cells from blood. The receptor set was obtained from a female donor with HTLV-1-associated myelopathy (HAM/TSP).

This clonotype came up many times. The V and J genes are TRBV5-1 and TRBJ2-3; tentatively, D is TRBD2 (6 bases). CDR3 length: 14 amino acids. From germline, CDR1 is SGHRS and CDR2 YFSETQ. Deletions cut 4 bases from V and 4 bases from J, with 13 bases between. This CDR3 reads CASSLGTVADTQYF. The CDR3 DNA reads as TGCGCCAGCAGCCTTGGGACTGTCGCAGATACGCAGTATTTT.

On this clonotype: A single base separates this from a much larger clone, so it may be a read error. The chain links TRBV6-1 to TRBJ2-2; D gene ambiguous. The CDR3 is 15 residues long. Per germline, CDR1 MNHNS and CDR2 SASEGT. DNA for the CDR3: TGTGCCAGAAGTGAAGTTTGGGGTCGGACCGGGGAGCTGTTTTTT. Its translation is CARSEVWGRTGELFF.

This clonotype occurred many times. CDR3 region: CSARGESTDTQYF. CDR3 nucleotide sequence: TGCAGTGCTAGGGGGGAAAGCACAGATACGCAGTATTTT. The J gene is TRBJ2-3, the V gene TRBV20-1; tentatively, D is TRBD1 or TRBD2 (5 bases each). The V and J ends lost 3 bases and 0 bases respectively, with 7 bases between them. From germline, CDR1 is DFQATT and CDR2 SNEGSKA (reference sequence). The CDR3 length is 13 residues.

Ten or more counts support this clonotype. V usage is TRBV11-3 and J usage is TRBJ2-2; D possibly corresponds to TRBD2 (5 bases). Trimming removed 10 bases from V and 6 bases from J, with 18 bases in between. This CDR3 has 14 residues. Germline assignment: CDR1 SGHNT and CDR2 YENEEA. CDR3 bases: TGTGCCACCCCCCGCGGAGGAACCCCCGGGGAGCTGTTTTTT. Its translation is CATPRGGTPGELFF.

This clonotype was seen repeatedly, ten times or more. The chain links TRBV18 to TRBJ2-3; D gene unclear. CDR1 KGHSH and CDR2 LQKENI come from the germline V gene. This CDR3 contains 15 residues. V shed 0 bases and J shed 5 bases, with 12 bases lying between them. The CDR3 coding sequence is TGTGCCAGCTCACCACCGGGAAGGCTGGGAGATACGCAGTATTTT. It translates to CASSPPGRLGDTQYF.

This clonotype was seen many times. The chain is built from TRBV3-1 and TRBJ2-7, with 7 bases lining up with TRBD2. CDR3 size: 13 residues. Germline assignment: CDR1 LGHDT and CDR2 YNNKEL (reference sequence). Germline trimming cut 4 bases from V and 4 bases from J; bases unmatched to any gene: 4. The DNA for the CDR3 is TGTGCCAGCAGCCCTAGCGGTCGGTACGAGCAGTACTTC. Protein: CASSPSGRYEQYF.

This clonotype occurred many times. This sequence joins TRBV28 and TRBJ2-1; D unclear. The V end was cut by 1 base, the J end by 3 bases, with 1 base between. Germline loops: CDR1 MDHEN, CDR2 SYDVKM. The CDR3 loop spans 12 amino acids. CDR3 sequence: CASSLYYNEQFF. The CDR3 nucleotides read TGTGCCAGCAGTTTATACTACAATGAGCAGTTCTTC.

V usage is TRBV7-2 and J usage is TRBJ2-3, with 7 bases that match TRBD2. Germline V gene data show CDR1 as SGHTA and CDR2 as FQGNSA. The CDR3 is 20 amino acids. V trimming: 3 bases; J trimming: 3 bases; junction bases outside the gene matches: 21. CDR3 in amino acids: CASSFVGGFRAGRETDTQYF. CDR3 DNA sequence: TGTGCCAGCAGCTTCGTTGGGGGTTTTAGAGCTGGGCGGGAGACAGATACGCAGTATTTT. The whole variable domain, remainder taken from reference TRBV7-2 and TRBJ2-3, is GAGVSQSPSNKVTEKGKDVELRCDPISGHTALYWYRQSLGQGLEFLIYFQGNSAPDKSGLPSDRFSAERTGGSVSTLTIQRTQQEDSAVYLCASSFVGGFRAGRETDTQYFGPGTRLTVL.

This clonotype occurred many times. Mismatch with germline at one junction end may stem from a read error. This chain connects TRBV7-2 to TRBJ2-3; TRBD1 is a possible D gene (5 bases). This CDR3 contains 15 residues. Germline-derived CDR1 and CDR2 are SGHTA and FQGNSA. CDR3 protein: CASSVANGATDTQYF. CDR3 nucleotides: TGTGCCAGCAGCGTAGCCAATGGGGCCACAGATACGCAGTATTTT.

This clonotype was picked up many times. The genes are TRBV20-1 and TRBJ2-7, with D maybe TRBD1 (6 bases). Germline V gene lookup returns CDR1 DFQATT and CDR2 SNEGSKA (reference sequence). There are 13 residues in the CDR3. Trimming left V 7 bases short and J 5 bases short, with 18 bases between. The CDR3: CSVTNQGLNEQYF. As DNA, the CDR3 is TGCAGTGTCACTAACCAGGGGCTCAACGAGCAGTACTTC.

This clonotype was detected ten times or more. V gene TRBV5-1 combines with J gene TRBJ2-7; D is unresolved. This CDR3 has 17 amino acids. Trimming stripped 0 bases from V and 1 base from J, with 17 bases between. Germline V gene sequence: CDR1 SGHRS, CDR2 YFSETQ. The CDR3 DNA sequence: TGCGCCAGCAGCTTGGCCCCGGGCCGGCCTAGTTCCTACGAGCAGTACTTC. Its protein is CASSLAPGRPSSYEQYF.

By share of the sample, this clonotype is medium-sized. The V gene is TRBV5-1, the J gene TRBJ2-6; D is perhaps TRBD1 (6 bases). The length of the CDR3 is 15 residues. V lost 4 bases to trimming and J lost 7 bases, with 15 bases between them. Germline CDR1 reads SGHRS; CDR2 reads YFSETQ. The CDR3: CASSQDSPAANVLTF. CDR3 coding DNA: TGCGCCAGCAGCCAGGACAGTCCGGCCGCCAACGTCCTGACTTTC.

This clonotype was seen just once. V is TRBV29-1 and J is TRBJ2-7; 7 positions match TRBD2. J lost 5 bases, V lost 5 bases, and 12 bases had no gene match. The CDR3 length is 14 residues. Germline CDR1 reads SQVTM; CDR2 reads ANQGSEA. In nucleotides, the CDR3 is TGCAGCGTTCGTTTGGGCAGGGAGGGGAACGAGCAGTACTTC. This translates into CSVRLGREGNEQYF.

This clonotype was recorded many times. V and J are TRBV5-1 and TRBJ2-1; 10 nucleotides line up with TRBD2. J lost 8 bases, V lost 1 base, and 21 bases had no gene match. Germline lookup yields CDR1 SGHRS and CDR2 YFSETQ. The CDR3 extends over 20 amino acids. The CDR3 nucleotides are TGCGCCAGCAGCTTGCGCCCGCCCGGGGGTGTGAGCGGGGGGGCCCATGAGCAGTTCTTC. This encodes CASSLRPPGGVSGGAHEQFF.

This clonotype was seen only once. The chain joins TRBV12-3 or TRBV12-4 to TRBJ2-3, with D maybe TRBD1 (5 bases). Deletions cut 7 bases from V and 3 bases from J, with 11 bases between. The CDR3 has 13 amino acids. CDR3 protein: CASTQGWTDTQYF. The CDR3 DNA reads TGTGCCAGCACGCAGGGATGGACAGATACGCAGTATTTT.

This clonotype was found many times. CDR3 nucleotides: TGCAGTGCTAGAGGCCTTACGTCAGATACGCAGTATTTT. Encoded protein: CSARGLTSDTQYF. The V call is TRBV20-1, the J call TRBJ2-3; D unresolved. The V and J ends lost 1 base and 4 bases respectively, with 9 bases between them. CDR3 length equals 13 residues. Looked up from germline, CDR1 is DFQATT and CDR2 is SNEGSKA (reference sequence).

This clonotype was counted at least ten times. J is TRBJ2-7 and V is TRBV2; TRBD2 agrees at 12 bases. Germline CDR1 and CDR2: SNHLY and FYNNEI. J lost 6 bases, V lost 4 bases, and 4 bases had no gene match. The CDR3 consists of 14 residues. CDR3 nucleotide sequence: TGTGCCAGCAGTGGGACTAGCGGGGCCGCCGAGCAGTACTTC. Its protein product is CASSGTSGAAEQYF.